This T cell receptor beta chain was found in a study of Ad26.COV2.S vaccination and SARS-CoV-2 variants. The study, taken as a whole, reports: Non-spike TCR breadth showed similarity between vaccine and placebo recipients.

Clones were sequenced by immunoSEQ multiplex PCR, and TCRdb holds only the in-frame ones, with some missing. The sample lists roughly 700,000 clones, more than 70% occurring once. A remark on this clone: Its cognate antigen is unknown.

Treatment meaning: 19 received Ad26.COV2.S at low or high dose, single or two shots; about 5 received placebo; per-sample allocation not given. It was on day 63 after the first vaccine or placebo injection that samples were taken. Vaccine was an Ad26 vector expressing Wuhan-strain SARS-CoV-2 spike. V lost 5 bases to trimming and J lost 4 bases; unmatched junction nucleotides: 6. The CDR3 spans 15 residues. Germline CDR1 SGHTA, CDR2 FQGTGA. This specimen was peripheral blood, taken in a trial of Ad26.COV2.S vaccine versus placebo. This receptor was obtained from a person aged 18 to 59 who received the Ad26.COV2.S COVID-19 vaccine or a placebo. The chain carries TRBV7-3 and TRBJ2-2, with 8 nucleotides matching TRBD1. In nucleotides, the CDR3 is TGTGCCAGCAGCCCGGGACAGGCGCTCACCGGGGAGCTGTTTTTT. Translating it yields CASSPGQALTGELFF. Full variable domain (remainder filled in from reference TRBV7-3 and TRBJ2-2): GAGVSQTPSNKVTEKGKYVELRCDPISGHTALYWYRQSLGQGPEFLIYFQGTGAADDSGLPNDRFFAVRPEGSVSTLKIQRTERGDSAVYLCASSPGQALTGELFFGEGSRLTVL.